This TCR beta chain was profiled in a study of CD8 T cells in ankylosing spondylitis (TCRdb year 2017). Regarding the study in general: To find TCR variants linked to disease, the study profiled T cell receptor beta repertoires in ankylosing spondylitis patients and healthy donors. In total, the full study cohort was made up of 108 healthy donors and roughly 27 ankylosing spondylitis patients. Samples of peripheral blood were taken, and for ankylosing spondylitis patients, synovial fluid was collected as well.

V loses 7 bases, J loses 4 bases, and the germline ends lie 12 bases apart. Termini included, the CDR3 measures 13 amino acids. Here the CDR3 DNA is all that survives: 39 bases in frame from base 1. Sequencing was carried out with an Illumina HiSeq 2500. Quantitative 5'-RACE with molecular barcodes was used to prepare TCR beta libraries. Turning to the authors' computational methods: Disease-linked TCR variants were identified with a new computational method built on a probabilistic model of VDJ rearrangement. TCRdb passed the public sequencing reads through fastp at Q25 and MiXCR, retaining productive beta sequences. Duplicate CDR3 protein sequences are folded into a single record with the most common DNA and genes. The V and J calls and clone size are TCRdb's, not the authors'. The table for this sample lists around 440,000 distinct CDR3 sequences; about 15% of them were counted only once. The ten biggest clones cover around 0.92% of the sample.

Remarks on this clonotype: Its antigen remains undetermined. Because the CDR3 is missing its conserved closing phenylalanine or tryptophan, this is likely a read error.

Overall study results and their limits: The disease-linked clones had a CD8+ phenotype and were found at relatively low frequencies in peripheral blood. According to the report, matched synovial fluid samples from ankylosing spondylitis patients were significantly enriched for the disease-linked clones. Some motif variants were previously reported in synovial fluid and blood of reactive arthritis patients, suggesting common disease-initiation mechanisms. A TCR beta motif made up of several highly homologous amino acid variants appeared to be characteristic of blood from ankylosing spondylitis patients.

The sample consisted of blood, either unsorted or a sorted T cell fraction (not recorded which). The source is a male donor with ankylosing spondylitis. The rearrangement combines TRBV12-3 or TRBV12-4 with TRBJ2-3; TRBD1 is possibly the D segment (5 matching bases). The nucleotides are TGTGCCAGCACCCCGGACAAGGCAGATACGCAGTATTAT. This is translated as CASTPDKADTQYY.